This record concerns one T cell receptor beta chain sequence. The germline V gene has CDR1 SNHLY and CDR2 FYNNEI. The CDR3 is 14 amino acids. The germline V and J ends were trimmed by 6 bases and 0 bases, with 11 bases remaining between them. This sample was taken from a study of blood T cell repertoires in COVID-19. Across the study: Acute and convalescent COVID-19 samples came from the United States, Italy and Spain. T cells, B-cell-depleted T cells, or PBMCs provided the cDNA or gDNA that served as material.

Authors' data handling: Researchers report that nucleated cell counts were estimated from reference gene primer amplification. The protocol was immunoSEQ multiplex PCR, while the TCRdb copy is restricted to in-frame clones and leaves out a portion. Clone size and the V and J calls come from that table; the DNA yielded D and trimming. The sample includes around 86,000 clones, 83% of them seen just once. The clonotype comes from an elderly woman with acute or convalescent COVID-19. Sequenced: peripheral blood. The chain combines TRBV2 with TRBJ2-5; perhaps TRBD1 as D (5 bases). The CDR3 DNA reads TGTGCCAGCAGCTGGACACCGTACCAAGAGACCCAGTACTTC. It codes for CASSWTPYQETQYF.